A selection of T cell receptor beta chains follows, all from one sample in a study of a mutant IDH1 vaccine in newly diagnosed glioma. No antigen is known for these receptors. Data came from immunoSEQ multiplex PCR; TCRdb stores just in-frame clones and leaves some out. The sample has roughly 64,000 clones; 74% are singletons. This specimen consisted of PBMCs, obtained from a glioma patient whose treatment included an IDH1 peptide vaccine. Receptors originate from a man aged 45-65 years with glioma. CDR3s include the opening cysteine and the closing phenylalanine or tryptophan. A D gene is named only where the DNA matches it firmly. Clone size is shown for a subset of rows, as once, few, many or a class of expanded clone.

J: TRBJ2-2
D: NA
V: TRBV5-6
size: NA
CDR3: CASSLGGHISENTGELFF
DNA: TGTGCCAGCAGCTTGGGAGGGCACATATCAGAAAACACCGGGGAGCTGTTTTTT

J: TRBJ1-1
D: NA
V: TRBV18
size: NA
CDR3: CASSPGTLRTEAFF
DNA: TGTGCCAGCTCGCCAGGGACCCTACGGACTGAAGCTTTCTTT

J: TRBJ1-2
D: NA
V: TRBV15
size: NA
CDR3: CATSRGGSDYGYTF
DNA: TGTGCCACCAGCAGGGGGGGTTCGGACTATGGCTACACCTTC

J: TRBJ1-5
D: NA
V: TRBV6-5
size: NA
CDR3: CASTSAGGNQPQHF
DNA: TGTGCCAGCACTTCCGCCGGGGGCAATCAGCCCCAGCATTTT

J: TRBJ2-1
D: NA
V: TRBV9
size: NA
CDR3: CASSVDPSSDRSSYNEQFF
DNA: TGTGCCAGCAGCGTGGACCCCTCAAGCGACAGGAGCTCCTACAATGAGCAGTTCTTC

J: TRBJ1-2
D: NA
V: TRBV20-1
size: NA
CDR3: CSAPSDYGYTF
DNA: TGCAGTGCTCCGTCCGACTATGGCTACACCTTC

J: TRBJ2-2
D: TRBD1
V: TRBV29-1
size: few
CDR3: CSFNGQGSNTGELFF
DNA: TGCAGCTTCAATGGACAGGGGTCGAACACCGGGGAGCTGTTTTTT

J: TRBJ1-4
D: NA
V: TRBV9
size: NA
CDR3: CASSPGQYEKLFF
DNA: TGTGCCAGCAGCCCGGGCCAATATGAAAAACTGTTTTTT

J: TRBJ1-1
D: NA
V: TRBV7-2
size: NA
CDR3: CASSLNARGTEAFF
DNA: TGTGCCAGCAGCTTAAACGCACGGGGGACTGAAGCTTTCTTT

J: TRBJ1-1
D: TRBD1
V: TRBV7-9
size: NA
CDR3: CASSFGTGLNTEAFF
DNA: TGTGCCAGCAGCTTCGGGACAGGGCTGAACACTGAAGCTTTCTTT

J: TRBJ2-5
D: TRBD2
V: TRBV12-5
size: NA
CDR3: CASGLGTSGKETQYF
DNA: TGTGCTAGTGGTTTGGGGACTAGCGGGAAAGAGACCCAGTACTTC

J: TRBJ1-1
D: NA
V: TRBV12-5
size: NA
CDR3: CASGFGQGPMNTEAFF
DNA: NA

J: TRBJ1-4
D: NA
V: TRBV6-1
size: NA
CDR3: CASSERGKEEKLFF
DNA: TGTGCCAGCAGTGAAAGAGGGAAGGAAGAAAAACTGTTTTTT

J: TRBJ1-4
D: NA
V: TRBV30
size: few
CDR3: CAWGRSENEKLFF
DNA: TGTGCCTGGGGGAGGTCTGAGAATGAAAAACTGTTTTTT

J: TRBJ2-5
D: NA
V: TRBV7-2
size: NA
CDR3: CASSFGLGRETQYF
DNA: TGTGCCAGCAGCTTCGGACTGGGAAGGGAGACCCAGTACTTC

J: TRBJ2-2
D: NA
V: TRBV5-1
size: NA
CDR3: CASSLSTGGTGELFF
DNA: TGCGCCAGCAGCTTGTCGACAGGAGGAACCGGGGAGCTGTTTTTT

J: TRBJ2-1
D: NA
V: TRBV9
size: NA
CDR3: CASSTQGSSYNEQFF
DNA: TGTGCCAGCAGCACTCAGGGGAGCTCCTACAATGAGCAGTTCTTC

J: TRBJ2-7
D: NA
V: TRBV6-1
size: NA
CDR3: CASSGQPHYEQYF
DNA: TGTGCCAGCAGTGGACAGCCACACTACGAGCAGTACTTC

J: TRBJ2-3
D: TRBD2
V: TRBV7-9
size: NA
CDR3: CASSLGSGGADTQYF
DNA: TGTGCCAGCAGCTTGGGGAGCGGGGGAGCGGATACGCAGTATTTT

J: TRBJ1-1
D: NA
V: TRBV2
size: NA
CDR3: CASTPGEGGLTEAFF
DNA: TGTGCCAGCACCCCTGGGGAAGGGGGATTAACTGAAGCTTTCTTT

J: TRBJ2-2
D: TRBD1
V: TRBV5-3
size: NA
CDR3: CARSPGQGVTGELFF
DNA: TGTGCCAGAAGCCCCGGACAGGGGGTCACCGGGGAGCTGTTTTTT

J: TRBJ2-7
D: TRBD1
V: TRBV7-2
size: NA
CDR3: CASSAHRDRGIYEQYF
DNA: TGTGCCAGCAGCGCCCACCGGGACAGGGGTATCTACGAGCAGTACTTC

J: TRBJ2-7
D: NA
V: TRBV19
size: NA
CDR3: CASSGGFYYEQYF
DNA: TGTGCCAGTAGCGGAGGGTTTTACTACGAGCAGTACTTC

J: TRBJ1-1
D: NA
V: TRBV15
size: NA
CDR3: CATSRPAGGNLNTEAFF
DNA: TGTGCCACCAGCAGACCTGCCGGGGGGAACTTGAACACTGAAGCTTTCTTT

J: TRBJ2-7
D: TRBD1
V: TRBV2
size: NA
CDR3: CASGQVTYEQYF
DNA: TGTGCCTCAGGACAGGTCACCTACGAGCAGTACTTC

J: TRBJ1-4
D: NA
V: TRBV19
size: NA
CDR3: CASRAAGTRGEKLFF
DNA: TGTGCCAGTAGGGCTGCCGGGACCAGGGGTGAAAAACTGTTTTTT

J: TRBJ1-1
D: NA
V: TRBV5-6
size: NA
CDR3: CASSLWGLGTEAFF
DNA: TGTGCCAGCAGCTTATGGGGGCTGGGCACTGAAGCTTTCTTT

J: TRBJ2-1
D: NA
V: TRBV2
size: NA
CDR3: CASSWGRSSYNEQFF
DNA: TGTGCCAGCAGCTGGGGCCGAAGCTCCTACAATGAGCAGTTCTTC